The source of this T cell receptor beta chain is a study of blood T cell repertoires in COVID-19. Study context: Nucleic acid was either cDNA or gDNA, and it came from T cells, B-cell-depleted T cells, or PBMCs.

As originally analysed: Nucleated cell counts were estimated from reference gene primer amplification. Only in-frame clones appear in the TCRdb table, and some are missing; sequencing was by immunoSEQ multiplex PCR. V and J calls and clone size are as listed in that table; D and trimming were resolved from the DNA. Among over 90,000 clones listed, over 75% were seen once. The V and J ends lost 1 base and 2 bases respectively, with 9 bases between them. This CDR3 has 16 amino acids. Germline V lookup: CDR1 MGHRA, CDR2 YSYEKL. Sequencing was performed on peripheral blood. The V call is TRBV4-1, the J call TRBJ2-6; D gene unclear. This TCR came from a human donor in a cohort sampled during active COVID-19. Written as DNA, the CDR3 is TGCGCCAGCAGCCAAGTATACTTTCCTGGGGCCAACGTCCTGACTTTC. The encoded protein is CASSQVYFPGANVLTF.